This TCR beta chain was observed in a study of cytomegalovirus exposure and HLA in healthy donors. Study as a whole: Earlier sequencing of 150 million to 200 million T cells yielded approximately 120 million unique TCR beta sequences. Study-level points and caveats: When a later analysis compared HLA-associated TCR beta chains with equally common others, the HLA-associated chains turned out to be more clonally expanded and to have lower generation probabilities.

The donors comprised healthy bone marrow donors. The length of the CDR3 is 12 residues. Germline V gene lookup returns CDR1 MNHEY and CDR2 SVGAGI. This clone has only one observation. Its antigen is still unknown. The PCR was carried out with 60 Vbeta primers and 13 Jbeta primers. Original processing methods: A later analysis counted some 87 million unique TCR beta chains, 10 million to 12 million shared. TCRdb keeps only in-frame clones here, not all; method: immunoSEQ multiplex PCR. V, J and clone size are those of that table, while D and trimming were read from the DNA. Here the sample spans around 200,000 clones, 65% to 90% being singletons.

What was sequenced was PBMCs. The receptor was isolated from a girl aged 2-10 years in good health and CMV-seropositive. The rearrangement links TRBV6-5 to TRBJ2-5; TRBD2 aligns across 8 bases. The DNA end lines up better with TRBJ2-7; the J call may be wrong. CDR3 amino acids: CASRIRGGEQYF. CDR3 sequence (DNA): TGTGCCAGCAGAATACGGGGGGGCGAGCAGTACTTC.